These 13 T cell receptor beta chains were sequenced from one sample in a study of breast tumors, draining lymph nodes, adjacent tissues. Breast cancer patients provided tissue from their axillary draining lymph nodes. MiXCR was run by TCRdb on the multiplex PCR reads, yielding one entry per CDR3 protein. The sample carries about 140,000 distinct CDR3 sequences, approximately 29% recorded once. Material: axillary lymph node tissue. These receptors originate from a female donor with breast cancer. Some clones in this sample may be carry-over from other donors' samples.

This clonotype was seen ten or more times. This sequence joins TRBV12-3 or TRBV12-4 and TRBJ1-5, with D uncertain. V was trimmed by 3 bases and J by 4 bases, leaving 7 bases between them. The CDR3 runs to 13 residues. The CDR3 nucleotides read TGTGCCAGCAGTTTTACCGGGAATCAGCCCCAGCATTTT. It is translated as CASSFTGNQPQHF.

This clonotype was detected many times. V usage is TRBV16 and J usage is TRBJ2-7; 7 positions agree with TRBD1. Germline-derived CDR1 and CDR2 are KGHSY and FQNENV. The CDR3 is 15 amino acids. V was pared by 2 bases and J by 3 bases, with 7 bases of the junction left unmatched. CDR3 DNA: TGTGCCAGCAGCCAAATTGCAGGGGGTTACTACGAGCAGTACTTC. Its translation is CASSQIAGGYYEQYF.

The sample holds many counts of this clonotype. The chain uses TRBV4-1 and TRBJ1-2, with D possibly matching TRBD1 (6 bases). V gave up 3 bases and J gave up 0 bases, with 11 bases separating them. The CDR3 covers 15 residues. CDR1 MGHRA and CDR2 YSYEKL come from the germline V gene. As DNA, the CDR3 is TGCGCCAGCAGCCAGACGTACAGGGCTAACTATGGCTACACCTTC. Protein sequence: CASSQTYRANYGYTF.

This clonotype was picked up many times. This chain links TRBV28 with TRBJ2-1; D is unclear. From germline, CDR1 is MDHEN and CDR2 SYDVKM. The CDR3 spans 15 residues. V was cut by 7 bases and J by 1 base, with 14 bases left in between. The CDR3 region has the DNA TGTGCCAGCATTAGTGAGATCTGGTCCTACAATGAGCAGTTCTTC. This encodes CASISEIWSYNEQFF.

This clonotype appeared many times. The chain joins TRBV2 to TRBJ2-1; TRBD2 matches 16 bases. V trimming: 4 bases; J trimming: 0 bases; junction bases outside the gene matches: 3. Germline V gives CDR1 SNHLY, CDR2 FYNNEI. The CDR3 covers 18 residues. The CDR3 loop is CASSGGLAGGASYNEQFF. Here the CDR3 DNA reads TGTGCCAGCAGTGGGGGACTAGCGGGGGGGGCCTCCTACAATGAGCAGTTCTTC. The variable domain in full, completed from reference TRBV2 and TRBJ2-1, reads EPEVTQTPSHQVTQMGQEVILRCVPISNHLYFYWYRQILGQKVEFLVSFYNNEISEKSEIFDDQFSVERPDGSNFTLKIRSTKLEDSAMYFCASSGGLAGGASYNEQFFGPGTRLTVL.

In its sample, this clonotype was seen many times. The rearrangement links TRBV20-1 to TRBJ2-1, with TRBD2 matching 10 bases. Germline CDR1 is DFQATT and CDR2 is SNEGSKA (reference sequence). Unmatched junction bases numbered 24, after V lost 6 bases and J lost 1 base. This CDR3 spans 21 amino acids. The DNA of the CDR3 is TGCAGTGCGCCGAAAAAGCGGGGGGGCTTCGACGGTTTGTGGTCCTACAATGAGCAGTTCTTC. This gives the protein CSAPKKRGGFDGLWSYNEQFF.

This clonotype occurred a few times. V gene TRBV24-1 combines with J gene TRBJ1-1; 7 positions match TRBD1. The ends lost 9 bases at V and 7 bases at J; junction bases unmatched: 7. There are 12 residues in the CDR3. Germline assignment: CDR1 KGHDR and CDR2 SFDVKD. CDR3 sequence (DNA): TGTGCCACCGAGGGGGCTGGTGGTGAAGCTTTCTTT. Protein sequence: CATEGAGGEAFF.

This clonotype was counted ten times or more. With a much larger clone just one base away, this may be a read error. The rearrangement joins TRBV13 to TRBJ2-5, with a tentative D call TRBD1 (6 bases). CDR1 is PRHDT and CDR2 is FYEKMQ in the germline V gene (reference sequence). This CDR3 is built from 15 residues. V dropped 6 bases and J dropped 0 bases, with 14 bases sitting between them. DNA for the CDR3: TGTGCCAGCAGTTCCCCACAGGGTAACCAAGAGACCCAGTACTTC. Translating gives CASSSPQGNQETQYF.

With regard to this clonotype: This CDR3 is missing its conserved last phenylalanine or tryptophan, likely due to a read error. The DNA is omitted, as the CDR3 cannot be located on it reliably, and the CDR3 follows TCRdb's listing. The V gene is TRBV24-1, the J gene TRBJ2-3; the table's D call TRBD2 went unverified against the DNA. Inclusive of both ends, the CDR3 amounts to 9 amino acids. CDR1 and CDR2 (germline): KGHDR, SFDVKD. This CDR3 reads CATSGGLAG.

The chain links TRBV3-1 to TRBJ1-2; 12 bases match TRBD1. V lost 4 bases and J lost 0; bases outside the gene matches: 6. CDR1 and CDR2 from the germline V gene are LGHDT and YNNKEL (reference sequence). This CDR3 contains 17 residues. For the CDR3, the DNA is TGTGCCAGCAGCCTGGGACAGGGGGCATTAGCTAACTATGGCTACACCTTC. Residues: CASSLGQGALANYGYTF.

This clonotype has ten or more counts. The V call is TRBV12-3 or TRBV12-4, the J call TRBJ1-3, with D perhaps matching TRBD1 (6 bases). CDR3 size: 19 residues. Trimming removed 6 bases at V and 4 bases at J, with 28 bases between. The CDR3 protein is CASSQIKGGPGFAGNTIYF. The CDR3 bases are TGTGCCAGCAGCCAGATAAAAGGGGGTCCGGGGTTTGCAGGAAACACCATATATTTT.

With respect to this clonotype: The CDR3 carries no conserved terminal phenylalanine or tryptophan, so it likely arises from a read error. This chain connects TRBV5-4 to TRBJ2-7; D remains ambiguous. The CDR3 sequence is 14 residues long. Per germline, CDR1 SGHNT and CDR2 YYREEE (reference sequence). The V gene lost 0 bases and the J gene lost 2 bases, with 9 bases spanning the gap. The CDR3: CASSLASIPYEQYI. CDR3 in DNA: TGTGCCAGCAGCTTGGCGTCGATCCCCTACGAGCAGTACATC.

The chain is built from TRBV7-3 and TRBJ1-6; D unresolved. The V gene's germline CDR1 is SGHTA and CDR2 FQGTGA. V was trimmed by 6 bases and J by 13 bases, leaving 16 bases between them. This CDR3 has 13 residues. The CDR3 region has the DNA TGTGCCAGCAGTAATTATAGGGATCCGCCCCTCCACTTT. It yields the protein CASSNYRDPPLHF.